This T cell receptor (beta chain) was sequenced during a study of CXCR3-negative and CXCR3-positive naive CD8 T cells. Study-level points and caveats: Comparison of naive cells showed more hydrophobic TRB CDR3s in CXCR3-positive than in CXCR3-negative naive cells. Comparably high diversity marked both naive subsets, whereas memory CD8+ cells had much lower diversity. The study found that naive CXCR3-negative and CXCR3-positive cells shared TRBV-TRBJ usage, while memory cells differed.

Per germline, CDR1 SQVTM and CDR2 ANQGSEA. This CDR3 has 16 amino acids. Comment on this clonotype: Its target is not known.

Under 350,000 cells per CD8+ T cell subset were flow-sorted in triplicate. Preparation of TRB cDNA libraries relied on 5' RACE carrying UMI labels. Reprocessing the 5' RACE reads, TCRdb reports a single entry for every CDR3 protein and omits DNA. The repertoire table contains some 150,000 distinct CDR3 sequences. The sequenced sample was naive CXCR3+ CD8+ T cells from blood. Subset specified: CD45RO-CCR7+CD27+CD95- naive CD8+ T cells expressing CXCR3 (TNR3+). The TCR was taken from a human donor in good health. Some clones in this sample may be carry-over from other donors' samples. The V call is TRBV29-1, the J call TRBJ2-7; TCRdb outputs TRBD1, but without DNA this stays unchecked. The CDR3 reads CSAEFPTGPASYEQYF.